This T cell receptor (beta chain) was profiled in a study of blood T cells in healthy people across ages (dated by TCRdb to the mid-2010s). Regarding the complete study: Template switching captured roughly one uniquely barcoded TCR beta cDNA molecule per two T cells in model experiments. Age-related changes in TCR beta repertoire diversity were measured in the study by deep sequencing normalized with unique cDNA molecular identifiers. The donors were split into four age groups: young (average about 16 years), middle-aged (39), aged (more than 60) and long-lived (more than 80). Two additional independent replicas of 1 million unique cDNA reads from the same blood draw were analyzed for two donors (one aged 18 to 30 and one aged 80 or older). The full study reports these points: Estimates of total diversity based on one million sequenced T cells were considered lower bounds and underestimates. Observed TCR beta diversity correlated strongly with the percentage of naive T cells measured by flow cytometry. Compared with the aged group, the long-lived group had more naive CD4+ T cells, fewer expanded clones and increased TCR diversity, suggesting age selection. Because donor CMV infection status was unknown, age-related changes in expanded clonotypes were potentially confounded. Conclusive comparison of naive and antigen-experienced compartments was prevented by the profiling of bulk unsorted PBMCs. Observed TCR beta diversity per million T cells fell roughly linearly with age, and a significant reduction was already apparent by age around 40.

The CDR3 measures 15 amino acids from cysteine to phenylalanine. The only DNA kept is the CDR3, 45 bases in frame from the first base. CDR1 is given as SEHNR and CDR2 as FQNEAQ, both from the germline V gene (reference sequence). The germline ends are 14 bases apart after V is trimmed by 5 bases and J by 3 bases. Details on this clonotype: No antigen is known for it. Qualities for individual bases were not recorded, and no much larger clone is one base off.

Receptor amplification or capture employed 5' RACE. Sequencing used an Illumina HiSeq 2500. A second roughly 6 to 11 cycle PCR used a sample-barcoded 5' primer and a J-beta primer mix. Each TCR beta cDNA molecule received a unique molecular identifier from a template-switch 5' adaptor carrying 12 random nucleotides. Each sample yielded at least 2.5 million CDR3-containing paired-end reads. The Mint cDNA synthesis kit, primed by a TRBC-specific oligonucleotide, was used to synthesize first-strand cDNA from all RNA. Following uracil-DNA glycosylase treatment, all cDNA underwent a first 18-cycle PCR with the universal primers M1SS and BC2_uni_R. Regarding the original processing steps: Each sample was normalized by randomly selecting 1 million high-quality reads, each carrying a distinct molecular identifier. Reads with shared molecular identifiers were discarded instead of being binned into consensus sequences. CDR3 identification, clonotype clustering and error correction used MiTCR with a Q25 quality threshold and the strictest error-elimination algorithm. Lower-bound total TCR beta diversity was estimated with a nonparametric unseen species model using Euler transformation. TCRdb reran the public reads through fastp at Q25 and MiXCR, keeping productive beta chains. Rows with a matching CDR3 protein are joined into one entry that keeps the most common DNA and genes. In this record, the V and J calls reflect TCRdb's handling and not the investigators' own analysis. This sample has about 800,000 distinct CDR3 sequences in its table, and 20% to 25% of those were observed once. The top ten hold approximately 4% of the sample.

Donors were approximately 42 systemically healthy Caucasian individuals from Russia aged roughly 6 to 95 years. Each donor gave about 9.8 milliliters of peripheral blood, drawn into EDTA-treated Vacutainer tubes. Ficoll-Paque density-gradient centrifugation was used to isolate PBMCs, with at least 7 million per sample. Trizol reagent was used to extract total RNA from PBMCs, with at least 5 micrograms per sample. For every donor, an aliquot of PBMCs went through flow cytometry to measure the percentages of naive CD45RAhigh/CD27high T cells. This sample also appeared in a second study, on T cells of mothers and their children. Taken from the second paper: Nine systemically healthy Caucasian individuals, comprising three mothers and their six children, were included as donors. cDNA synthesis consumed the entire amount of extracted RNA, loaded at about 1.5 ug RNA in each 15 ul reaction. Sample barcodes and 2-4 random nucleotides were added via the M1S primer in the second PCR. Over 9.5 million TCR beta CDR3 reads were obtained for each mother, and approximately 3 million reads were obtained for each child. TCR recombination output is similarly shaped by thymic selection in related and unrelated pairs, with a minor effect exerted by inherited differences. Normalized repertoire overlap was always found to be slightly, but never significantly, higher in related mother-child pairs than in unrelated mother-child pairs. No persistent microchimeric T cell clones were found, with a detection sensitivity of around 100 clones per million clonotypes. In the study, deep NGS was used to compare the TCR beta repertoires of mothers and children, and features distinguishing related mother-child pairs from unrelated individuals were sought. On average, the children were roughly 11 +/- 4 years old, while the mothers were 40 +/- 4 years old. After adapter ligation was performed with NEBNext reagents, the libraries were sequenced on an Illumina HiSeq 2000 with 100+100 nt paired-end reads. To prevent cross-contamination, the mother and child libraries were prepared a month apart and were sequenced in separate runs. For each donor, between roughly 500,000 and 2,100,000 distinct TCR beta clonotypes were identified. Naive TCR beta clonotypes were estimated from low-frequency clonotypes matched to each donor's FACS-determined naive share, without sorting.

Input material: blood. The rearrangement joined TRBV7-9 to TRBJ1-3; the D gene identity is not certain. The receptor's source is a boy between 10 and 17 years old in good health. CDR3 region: CASSKGPSGGNTIYF. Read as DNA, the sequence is TGTGCCAGCAGCAAAGGCCCCTCCGGTGGAAACACCATATATTTT. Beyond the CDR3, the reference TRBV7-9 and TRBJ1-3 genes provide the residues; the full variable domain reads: DTGVSQNPRHKITKRGQNVTFRCDPISEHNRLYWYRQTLGQGPEFLTYFQNEAQLEKSRLLSDRFSAERPKGSFSTLEIQRTEQGDSAMYLCASSKGPSGGNTIYFGEGSWLTVV.